This section outlines one T cell receptor beta chain sequence together with its context. TCRdb's copy holds only in-frame clones and misses some; the assay was immunoSEQ multiplex PCR. The table lists a few hundred thousand clones, 93% of them singletons. This entry is derived from a study of T cell responses to AZD1222 COVID-19 vaccine. Study in general: Pooled together were second doses at about 4 or about 12 weeks.

The CDR3 extends over 15 amino acids. V lost 2 bases, J lost 4 bases, and 5 bases stayed unmatched. The germline V gene has CDR1 MGHRA and CDR2 YSYEKL. The chain combines TRBV4-1 with TRBJ2-3, with TRBD1 matching over 8 bases. The TCR sequence derives from an adult in good health. This specimen consisted of peripheral blood, obtained on day 0 of AZD1222 vaccination. The CDR3: CASSQYQGASDTQYF. The CDR3 nucleotides read TGCGCCAGCAGCCAATACCAGGGGGCATCAGATACGCAGTATTTT.